This T cell receptor (beta chain) stems from a study of blood T cells in healthy people across ages. As for this clonotype: Its antigen is not known.

This CDR3 region has 15 residues. Germline-derived CDR1 and CDR2 are SGHRS and YFSETQ. Study observations and caveats: It was held that the diversity estimates obtained from one million T cells were underestimates.

With a J-beta primer mix and a sample-barcoded 5' primer, a second PCR ran about 6 to 11 cycles. TCRdb processed the 5' RACE reads anew with MiXCR; each CDR3 protein has one entry. The data show around 1,900,000 distinct CDR3 sequences, 30% to 40% seen once. This TCR derives from a human donor in good health. What was sequenced was blood. The chain combines TRBV5-1 with TRBJ2-7; unclear D gene. The J call may be in error: the DNA end matches TRBJ2-5 better. The CDR3 bases are TGCGCCAGCAGCTTGGGTGTCCGGGCGGTTGAGACCCAGTACTTC. It is translated as CASSLGVRAVETQYF.